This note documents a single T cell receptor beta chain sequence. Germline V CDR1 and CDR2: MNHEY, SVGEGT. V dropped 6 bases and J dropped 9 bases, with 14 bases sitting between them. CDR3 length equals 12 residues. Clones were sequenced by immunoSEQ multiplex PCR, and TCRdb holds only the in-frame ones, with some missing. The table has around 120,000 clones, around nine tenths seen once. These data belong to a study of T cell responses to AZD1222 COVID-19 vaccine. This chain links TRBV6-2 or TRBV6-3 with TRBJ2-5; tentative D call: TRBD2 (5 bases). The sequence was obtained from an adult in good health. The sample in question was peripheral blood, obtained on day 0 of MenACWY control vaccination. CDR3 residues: CASSPPMEAQYF. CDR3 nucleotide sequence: TGTGCCAGCAGCCCCCCCATGGAGGCCCAGTACTTC.